These T cell receptor beta chains were read from a single sample in a study of shared clonotypes between healthy human individuals. Clones were read by immunoSEQ multiplex PCR, and TCRdb kept only the in-frame ones, dropping some. The sample lists about 610,000 clones, 96% occurring once. Sequencing was done on a sample of naive CD8+ T cells sorted from blood. These receptors originate from a young woman in good health. Each CDR3 is given with its conserved first and last residue. The D gene is left open where the match is weak. Clone sizes are given selectively: once, few, many, or a class where the clone is expanded.

NA	TRBJ2-2	NA	TRBV7-9	TGTGCCAGCAGCTTATATCGAAAGCCGGGACACGGGAACACCGGGGAGCTGTTTTTT	CASSLYRKPGHGNTGELFF
NA	TRBJ2-7	NA	TRBV7-3	TGTGCCAGCAGCCCATTAGGCGAAGAAGAGCAGTACTTC	CASSPLGEEEQYF
NA	TRBJ2-5	NA	TRBV9	TGTGCCAGCAGCGTAGACTCCTCACACGGCCAAGAGACCCAGTACTTC	CASSVDSSHGQETQYF
NA	TRBJ2-5	TRBD2	TRBV19	TGTGCCAGTTCAGGGGGACTAGCGGGGCCCAAACAGGCCCAGTACTTC	CASSGGLAGPKQAQYF
NA	TRBJ2-1	NA	TRBV29-1	TGCAGCGTTGAAGATAGCGAAAGCTCCTACAATGAGCAGTTCTTC	CSVEDSESSYNEQFF
NA	TRBJ2-2	TRBD2	TRBV28	TGTGCCAGCACCCTAGACAGAGCTAGCGGGAGGAATACCGGGGAGCTGTTTTTT	CASTLDRASGRNTGELFF
few	TRBJ2-7	NA	TRBV11-2	TGTGCCAGCAGCTCCACCTACGAGCAGTACTTC	CASSSTYEQYF
NA	TRBJ1-1	TRBD1	TRBV5-6	TGTGCCAGCAGCTTGGAGGGACAGGGTATGAACACTGAAGCTTTCTTT	CASSLEGQGMNTEAFF
NA	TRBJ2-7	NA	TRBV5-1	TGCGCCAGCAGCATGGAGGACCGCTCCTACGAGCAGTACTTC	CASSMEDRSYEQYF
NA	TRBJ2-7	TRBD1	TRBV5-1	TGCGCCAGCAGCTTGTCCCCTAGCCAGGGGGAATCCTACGAGCAGTACTTC	CASSLSPSQGESYEQYF
NA	TRBJ2-2	NA	TRBV4-1	TGCGCCAGCAGCCAGGACGATCGCGACAGGGAGGATGCCGGGGAGCTGTTTTTT	CASSQDDRDREDAGELFF
NA	TRBJ1-5	TRBD1	TRBV27	TGTGCCAGCAGGACAGGGGCGATCCCATATAGCAATCAGCCCCAGCATTTT	CASRTGAIPYSNQPQHF
NA	TRBJ2-1	NA	TRBV18	TGTGCCAGCTCACCACTGAGAGGGGCCCCTGAGCAGTTCTTC	CASSPLRGAPEQFF
NA	TRBJ1-2	TRBD1	TRBV28	TGTGCCAGCGTTACGCCGGGACAGGGGTTAAGGGGCTACACCTTC	CASVTPGQGLRGYTF
NA	TRBJ2-1	NA	TRBV6-1	TGTGCCAGCATTACCCGCGGGACTTACAATGAGCAGTTCTTC	CASITRGTYNEQFF
NA	TRBJ1-2	NA	TRBV5-6	TGTGCCAGCAGCTTGGGGGCGCCTTTGGGAGGCTACACCTTC	CASSLGAPLGGYTF
NA	TRBJ2-2	NA	TRBV10-2	TGCGCCAGCAGTGATAGAGCGACTAGAGAGAGAGCCGGGGAGCTGTTTTTT	CASSDRATRERAGELFF
NA	TRBJ1-2	NA	TRBV28	TGTGCCAGCAGTTTATCGGTCGGCGGTAACTATGGCTACACCTTC	CASSLSVGGNYGYTF
NA	TRBJ2-7	TRBD2	TRBV5-4	TGTGCCAGCAGCCCGCCGGGACTAGCGGGGCCCTCCTACGAGCAGTACTTC	CASSPPGLAGPSYEQYF
NA	TRBJ1-3	NA	TRBV14	TGTGCCAGCAGCCAAGACCTGGAGGGCGCTGGAAACACCATATATTTT	CASSQDLEGAGNTIYF
NA	TRBJ1-1	NA	TRBV13	TGTGCCAGCAGCTTAGGGGCAGATGAAGCTTTCTTT	CASSLGADEAFF
NA	TRBJ1-4	NA	TRBV13	TGTGCCAGCAGCTCCGGGACGGACAATGAAAAACTGTTTTTT	CASSSGTDNEKLFF
NA	TRBJ1-2	TRBD1	TRBV27	TGTGCCAGCAGACCCGGGACAGGCTATGGCTACACCTTC	CASRPGTGYGYTF
few	TRBJ1-5	NA	TRBV19	TGTGCCAGTAGTATGGGACTGCGGGGGCCCCAGCATTTT	CASSMGLRGPQHF
NA	TRBJ2-7	NA	TRBV7-9	TGTGCCAGCAGCTCCGGGACGCTCGAGCAGTACTTC	CASSSGTLEQYF
NA	TRBJ2-5	NA	TRBV5-4	TGTGCCAGCGGAATACAAGAGACCCAGTACTTC	CASGIQETQYF
NA	TRBJ1-1	TRBD1	TRBV6-5	TGTGCCAGCAGGACAGGGGGAGGGAACACTGAAGCTTTCTTT	CASRTGGGNTEAFF
NA	TRBJ2-7	NA	TRBV28	TGTGCCAGCAACCCAATCCCTGGCGAGCAGTACTTC	CASNPIPGEQYF
NA	TRBJ2-7	TRBD1	TRBV28	TGTGCCAGCAGTTTCCGGACAGGGGTGGGGGAGCAGTACTTC	CASSFRTGVGEQYF
NA	TRBJ2-7	TRBD1	TRBV19	TGTGCCAGTAGTATAGGGACAGGGGGCGAGCAGTACTTC	CASSIGTGGEQYF
NA	TRBJ2-1	NA	TRBV19	TGTGCCAGTAGTTGGGGCAATGAGCAGTTCTTC	CASSWGNEQFF
NA	TRBJ2-4	TRBD2	TRBV11-1	TGTGCCAGCAGCCACCCATGGGCGAGCGGGAGGGCGGCCAAAAACATTCAGTACTTC	CASSHPWASGRAAKNIQYF
NA	TRBJ1-2	TRBD1	TRBV28	TGTGCCAGCAGTACCGGGACAGGGGGTCTCAACTATGGCTACACCTTC	CASSTGTGGLNYGYTF
NA	TRBJ2-7	NA	TRBV9	TGTGCCAGCAGCTATAACAGCTACGAGCAGTACTTC	CASSYNSYEQYF
NA	TRBJ2-1	NA	TRBV5-6	TGTGCCAGCAGCGGCGGGCCTACGGGGTCCTACAATGAGCAGTTCTTC	CASSGGPTGSYNEQFF
NA	TRBJ1-1	NA	TRBV30	TGTGCCTGGCGTCCAGGGGCCACTGAAGCTTTCTTT	CAWRPGATEAFF
NA	TRBJ2-5	NA	TRBV28	TGTGCCAGCAGTTTGCCCCGAGGAGAGACCCAGTACTTC	CASSLPRGETQYF